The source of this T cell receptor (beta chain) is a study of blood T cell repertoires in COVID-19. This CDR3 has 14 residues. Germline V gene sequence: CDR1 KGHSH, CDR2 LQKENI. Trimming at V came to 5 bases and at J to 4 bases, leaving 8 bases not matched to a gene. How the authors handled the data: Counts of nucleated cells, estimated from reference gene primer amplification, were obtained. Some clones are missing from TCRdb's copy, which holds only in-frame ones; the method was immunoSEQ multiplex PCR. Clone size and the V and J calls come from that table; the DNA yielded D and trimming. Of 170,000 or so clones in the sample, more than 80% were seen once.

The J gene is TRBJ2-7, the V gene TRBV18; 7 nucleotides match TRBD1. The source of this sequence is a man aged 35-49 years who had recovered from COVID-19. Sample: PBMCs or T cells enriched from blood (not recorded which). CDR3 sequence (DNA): TGTGCCAGCTCAGCCGACAGGGATTTTTACGAGCAGTACTTC. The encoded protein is CASSADRDFYEQYF.